This T cell receptor (beta chain) was documented in a study of OX40 agonist ivuxolimab in advanced cancers. J was trimmed by 2 bases and V by 0 bases; bases with no gene match: 7. There are 18 residues in the CDR3. Germline assignment: CDR1 SGHRS and CDR2 YFSETQ. Produced via immunoSEQ multiplex PCR; TCRdb's table is partial and in-frame only. This table has about 55,000 clones, about nine tenths appearing once. Note on this clone: Its specificity is unknown.

Study results and caveats: In general, CD8+ T cells held more expanded clones than CD4+ did, on average.

The chain joins TRBV5-1 to TRBJ2-1, with 11 bases identical to TRBD2. The clonotype originates from an adult with an advanced solid tumor such as melanoma, head and neck, liver or kidney cancer. The sequenced sample was CD4+ or CD8+ T cells sorted from blood, obtained in a trial of the OX40 agonist ivuxolimab. In DNA form, the CDR3 reads TGCGCCAGCAGCTTGGGGGATCTAGCGGGAGGCGCCTACAATGAGCAGTTCTTC. Amino acid sequence: CASSLGDLAGGAYNEQFF.